Presented here are 32 T cell receptor beta chains from one specimen sequenced in a study of beta chain features in type 1 diabetes. Expressed TCRB transcripts got sequenced, as all isolated RNA was reverse transcribed. Clones were sequenced by immunoSEQ multiplex PCR, and TCRdb holds only the in-frame ones, with some missing. The sample lists 15,000 to 17,000 clones, 40% to 45% occurring once. The sample was stem cell memory CD4+ T cells from blood. The source is a woman aged 40 to 50 in good health.

The V call is TRBV4-3, the J call TRBJ2-3; TRBD2 matches 9 bases. This CDR3 spans 18 amino acids. CDR1 is LGHNA, CDR2 YSLEER, per germline. Unmatched junction bases numbered 12, after V lost 0 bases and J lost 5 bases. CDR3 nucleotide sequence: TGCGCCAGCAGCCAAGAGCCCCTTCTAGCGGGGTCGGGAGATACGCAGTATTTT. This encodes CASSQEPLLAGSGDTQYF.

The rearrangement uses TRBV14 and TRBJ1-6, with D unclear. The V end lost 8 bases, the J end lost 10 bases, and 15 bases lay between the germline ends. CDR1 and CDR2 from the germline V gene are SGHDN and FVKESK. This CDR3 spans 13 amino acids. Written as DNA, the CDR3 is TGTGCCAGCGCGGAGTCTGGGAGATCACCCCTCCACTTT. Protein sequence: CASAESGRSPLHF. Using reference TRBV14 and TRBJ1-6 for the parts outside the CDR3, the full variable domain is EAGVTQFPSHSVIEKGQTVTLRCDPISGHDNLYWYRRVMGKEIKFLLHFVKESKQDESGMPNNRFLAERTGGTYSTLKVQPAELEDSGVYFCASAESGRSPLHFGNGTRLTVT.

This clone appeared once. The chain recombines TRBV7-2 with TRBJ2-1; a weak D match, TRBD2 (5 bases). This CDR3 has 15 residues. V lost 5 bases, J lost 0 bases, and 11 bases lay in between. Germline lookup yields CDR1 SGHTA and CDR2 FQGNSA. The CDR3 sequence: CASSRSRGSYNEQFF. As DNA, the CDR3 is TGTGCCAGCAGCAGGTCACGGGGCTCCTACAATGAGCAGTTCTTC.

This clone was picked up one time. J is TRBJ1-1 and V is TRBV10-2, with 7 nucleotides matching TRBD1. The CDR3 runs to 16 residues. After removal of 0 bases from V and 1 base from J, the junction contained 5 bases not matched to a gene. CDR1 and CDR2 (germline): WSHSY, SAAADI. The CDR3 bases are TGCGCCAGCAGTGAGTCGTACCCAGGGGGGAACACTGAAGCTTTCTTT. Protein: CASSESYPGGNTEAFF.

The chain employs TRBV4-2 and TRBJ2-1; TRBD2 matches 13 bases. Germline assignment: CDR1 LGHNA and CDR2 YNFKEQ. V gave up 1 base and J gave up 6 bases; unmatched junction bases: 9. The CDR3 consists of 18 residues. This CDR3 is CASSQGLAGGLEINEQFF. The CDR3 DNA sequence: TGTGCCAGCAGCCAAGGACTAGCGGGGGGATTGGAAATCAATGAGCAGTTCTTC.

This chain joins TRBV7-2 and TRBJ2-3; 13 positions agree with TRBD2. Germline trimming cut 5 bases from V and 5 bases from J; bases unmatched to any gene: 13. Germline V CDR1 and CDR2: SGHTA, FQGNSA. This CDR3 has 18 amino acids. The CDR3 region has the DNA TGTGCCAGCAGCCCTCCTAGAAGACTAGCGGGGGGAGAAGATACGCAGTATTTT. Amino acid sequence: CASSPPRRLAGGEDTQYF.

This chain connects TRBV7-2 to TRBJ2-5, with D possibly matching TRBD2 (5 bases). From germline, CDR1 is SGHTA and CDR2 FQGNSA. The CDR3 runs to 13 residues. Trimming pared 3 bases from V and 2 bases from J, leaving 7 bases between. CDR3: CASSFSEQETQYF. CDR3 nucleotides: TGTGCCAGCAGCTTTAGCGAACAAGAGACCCAGTACTTC.

The CDR3 here is CASSLGPSGGAWVETQYF. The CDR3 DNA reads as TGCGCCAGCAGCTTGGGTCCCAGCGGGGGGGCCTGGGTAGAGACCCAGTACTTC. The rearrangement uses TRBV5-1 and TRBJ2-5; 10 bases match TRBD2. The germline CDR1 and CDR2 sequences are SGHRS and YFSETQ. The CDR3 contains 18 residues. V gave up 0 bases and J gave up 4 bases; unmatched junction bases: 12.

The J gene is TRBJ2-4, the V gene TRBV4-1; 10 bases are a match to TRBD2. This CDR3 comprises 16 residues. V lost 0 bases, J lost 9 bases, and 8 bases stayed unmatched. Germline assignment: CDR1 MGHRA and CDR2 YSYEKL. The CDR3 reads CASSQDQGKRGGIQYF. CDR3 sequence (DNA): TGCGCCAGCAGCCAAGATCAGGGGAAGCGGGGGGGCATTCAGTACTTC.

The chain links TRBV19 to TRBJ2-5, with D perhaps TRBD2 (7 bases). Trimming pared 2 bases from V and 4 bases from J, leaving 17 bases between. Germline CDR1 is LNHDA and CDR2 is SQIVND (reference sequence). The length of the CDR3 is 16 residues. CDR3 sequence reads: CASSIPRPAGAETQYF. The DNA of the CDR3 is TGTGCCAGTAGTATACCCCGGCCGGCGGGGGCAGAGACCCAGTACTTC.

V is TRBV5-6 and J is TRBJ2-1; tentatively, D is TRBD1 (6 bases). Germline assignment: CDR1 SGHDT and CDR2 YYEEEE. This CDR3 contains 16 residues. Trimming left V 2 bases short and J 2 bases short, with 14 bases between. In DNA, the CDR3 is TGTGCCAGCAGCTTACTCCGGGACAAGACCTACAATGAGCAGTTCTTC. Translating it yields CASSLLRDKTYNEQFF.

This clone was counted only a few times. The chain combines TRBV21-1 with TRBJ2-7; the table's D call of TRBD1 was not tested on the DNA. TRBV21-1 represents a pseudogene. The CDR3 is made up of 16 amino acids. CDR3 in amino acids: CASSKGGDRVPYEQYF. The DNA of the CDR3 is TGTGCCAGCAGCAAGGGAGGGGACAGGGTCCCCTACGAGCAGTACTTC.

A few counts support this clone. The genes are TRBV4-2 and TRBJ2-3; 9 nucleotides agree with TRBD2. CDR1 LGHNA and CDR2 YNFKEQ come from the germline V gene. This CDR3 region has 17 residues. Trimming cost V 0 bases and J 6 bases; bases outside gene matches: 10. The CDR3 region is CASSQDPPSGASDTQYF. In nucleotides, the CDR3 is TGTGCCAGCAGCCAAGATCCGCCTAGCGGGGCATCCGATACGCAGTATTTT.

This clone was picked up a small number of times. The J gene is TRBJ1-1, the V gene TRBV11-2; D unresolved. Germline V lookup: CDR1 SGHAT, CDR2 FQNNGV. Trimming removed 4 bases at V and 6 bases at J, with 12 bases between. The CDR3 is made up of 13 amino acids. CDR3 DNA: TGTGCCAGCAGCTCTTTTACTACGCCTGAAGCTTTCTTT. As protein: CASSSFTTPEAFF.

The chain joins TRBV23-1 to TRBJ1-2; TRBD1 matches at 11 bases. TRBV23-1 is recorded as an ORF, its role being uncertain. This CDR3 comprises 13 residues. With 2 bases clipped from V and 8 bases from J, the junction kept 1 base outside the gene matches. The CDR3 region has the DNA TGCGCCAGCAGTCAAAGGGACAGGGGGGGCTACACCTTC. Its protein product is CASSQRDRGGYTF.

The V gene is TRBV19, the J gene TRBJ1-2; D possibly corresponds to TRBD1 (6 bases). The V end lost 6 bases, the J end lost 4 bases, and 15 bases lay between the germline ends. This CDR3 spans 14 amino acids. Germline V gives CDR1 LNHDA, CDR2 SQIVND (reference sequence). CDR3 sequence reads: CASRRGGIGYGYTF. The CDR3 coding sequence is TGTGCCAGTAGGAGGGGGGGGATCGGCTATGGCTACACCTTC.

The V call is TRBV4-3, the J call TRBJ1-5; D not resolved. The CDR3 runs to 15 residues. Trimming removed 1 base from V and 3 bases from J, with 10 bases in between. Germline V gene sequence: CDR1 LGHNA, CDR2 YSLEER. The CDR3 reads CASSQGAMYNQPQHF. The CDR3 bases are TGCGCCAGCAGCCAAGGAGCTATGTACAATCAGCCCCAGCATTTT.

V is TRBV6-5 and J is TRBJ1-2; possible D gene TRBD1, 5 bases. Looked up from germline, CDR1 is MNHEY and CDR2 is SVGAGI. The ends were cut back, 0 bases at V and 6 bases at J, with 17 bases in the middle. The CDR3 is 16 amino acids. The CDR3 reads CASSYSLLEGRDGYTF. The CDR3 DNA is TGTGCCAGCAGTTACTCGCTTCTTGAGGGGAGGGATGGCTACACCTTC.

The rearrangement joins TRBV5-4 to TRBJ1-4, with a possible D match to TRBD1 (5 bases). V was pared by 4 bases and J by 3 bases, with 10 bases between. The V gene's germline CDR1 is SGHNT and CDR2 YYREEE (reference sequence). This CDR3 is built from 14 residues. The CDR3 loop reads CASSPWGANEKLFF. In DNA form, the CDR3 reads TGTGCCAGCAGCCCCTGGGGGGCTAATGAAAAACTGTTTTTT.

Concerning this clone itself: Germline and junction disagree at one end, which may indicate a read error. The V gene is TRBV7-2, the J gene TRBJ2-1; tentative D call: TRBD2 (6 bases). The length of the CDR3 is 16 residues. Germline-derived CDR1 and CDR2 are SGHTA and FQGNSA. The CDR3 DNA sequence: TGTGCCAGCAGCATAGCCGGGACTGAAGCCTACAATGAGCAGTTCTTC. The encoded protein is CASSIAGTEAYNEQFF.

The chain combines TRBV10-1 with TRBJ2-1; TRBD2 aligns across 11 bases. Germline V gene sequence: CDR1 WNHNN, CDR2 SYGVQD (reference sequence). The ends lost 6 bases at V and 7 bases at J; junction bases unmatched: 14. The CDR3 sequence is 17 residues long. The CDR3 DNA reads as TGCGCCAGCAGCCTGACTATAGCGGGGGGGCCGAAAAATGAGCAGTTCTTC. Encoded protein: CASSLTIAGGPKNEQFF.

The V gene is TRBV7-2, the J gene TRBJ2-3; 10 nucleotides line up with TRBD1. V dropped 5 bases and J dropped 4; count of bases not matched to a gene: 6. CDR1 is SGHTA, CDR2 FQGNSA, per germline. The CDR3 covers 15 residues. CDR3 DNA: TGTGCCAGCAGCATGACCGGGACAGGGGCAGATACGCAGTATTTT. As protein: CASSMTGTGADTQYF.

On this clone itself: This CDR3 fails to terminate in the conserved phenylalanine or tryptophan, so it likely reflects a read error. CDR3 DNA: TGTGCCAGCACGCCGAACACCGGGGAGCTGTTTTCT. Protein: CASTPNTGELFS. The rearrangement uses TRBV6-1 and TRBJ2-2; D is unresolved. Germline CDR1 reads MNHNS; CDR2 reads SASEGT. The CDR3 sequence is 12 residues long. Deletions cut 7 bases from V and 0 bases from J, with 3 bases between.

The V and J genes are TRBV6-6 and TRBJ2-7; no firm D call. The CDR3 runs to 12 residues. The V end lost 5 bases, the J end lost 0 bases, and 5 bases lay between the germline ends. Germline assignment: CDR1 MNHNY and CDR2 SVGAGI (reference sequence). The CDR3 DNA follows: TGTGCCAGCAGTGCTAGCTCCTACGAGCAGTACTTC. Its protein product is CASSASSYEQYF.

The rearrangement uses TRBV15 and TRBJ1-3; 8 bases agree with TRBD1. Germline values: CDR1 LNHNV, CDR2 YYDKDF (reference sequence). The CDR3 extends over 17 amino acids. The trim removed 1 base at V and 0 bases at J, leaving 5 bases unmatched. The CDR3 spells CATSRGTGGYSGNTIYF. DNA of the CDR3: TGTGCCACCAGCAGAGGCACAGGGGGTTACTCTGGAAACACCATATATTTT. Full variable domain (missing parts from reference TRBV15 and TRBJ1-3): DAMVIQNPRYQVTQFGKPVTLSCSQTLNHNVMYWYQQKSSQAPKLLFHYYDKDFNNEADTPDNFQSRRPNTSFCFLDIRSPGLGDTAMYLCATSRGTGGYSGNTIYFGEGSWLTVV.

V gene TRBV7-9 combines with J gene TRBJ1-1; no clear D gene. Germline V gene data show CDR1 as SEHNR and CDR2 as FQNEAQ (reference sequence). This CDR3 comprises 14 residues. Trimming took off 0 bases at V and 0 bases at J, with 5 bases between the two ends. In DNA form, the CDR3 reads TGTGCCAGCAGCTTAGCAGCGGTGAACACTGAAGCTTTCTTT. Its translation: CASSLAAVNTEAFF.

This clone was detected once. The chain is built from TRBV7-2 and TRBJ2-1; a weak D match, TRBD2 (6 bases). There are 13 residues in the CDR3. Trimming removed 1 base from V and 15 bases from J, with 16 bases in between. The germline V gene has CDR1 SGHTA and CDR2 FQGNSA. In DNA, the CDR3 is TGTGCCAGCAGCTTAGGGACCGAACGGGGGTGGTTCTTC. Translation: CASSLGTERGWFF.

The rearrangement links TRBV5-1 to TRBJ2-3; 7 bases are a match to TRBD1. The CDR3 totals 14 residues. Germline assignment: CDR1 SGHRS and CDR2 YFSETQ. The V gene end was trimmed by 0 bases and the J gene end by 3 bases; junction bases not matched to a gene: 1. CDR3 DNA: TGCGCCAGCAGCTTGGACAGGGGTACAGATACGCAGTATTTT. It yields the protein CASSLDRGTDTQYF. The entire variable domain, with the rest obtained from reference TRBV5-1 and TRBJ2-3, is as follows: KAGVTQTPRYLIKTRGQQVTLSCSPISGHRSVSWYQQTPGQGLQFLFEYFSETQRNKGNFPGRFSGRQFSNSRSEMNVSTLELGDSALYLCASSLDRGTDTQYFGPGTRLTVL.

The rearrangement links TRBV4-3 to TRBJ2-7; D gene unclear. The germline gives CDR1 LGHNA, CDR2 YSLEER. This CDR3 has 15 amino acids. Trimming removed 1 base from V and 5 bases from J, with 15 bases in between. CDR3 amino acids: CASSQAGGAIDEQYF. For the CDR3, the DNA is TGCGCCAGCAGCCAAGCGGGTGGTGCGATCGACGAGCAGTACTTC.

In this sample, this clone turned up a few times. The J gene is TRBJ2-3, the V gene TRBV16; 10 nucleotides match TRBD1. Germline CDR1 is KGHSY and CDR2 is FQNENV. This CDR3 region has 16 residues. Unmatched junction bases numbered 12, after V lost 4 bases and J lost 8 bases. CDR3 nucleotides: TGTGCCAGCAGCCCTAGGGGACAGGGGATGGACGTTACGCAGTATTTT. Protein product: CASSPRGQGMDVTQYF.

The V call is TRBV12-2, the J call TRBJ2-7; TRBD2, the table's D call, lacks a check against the DNA. TRBV12-2 is recorded as a pseudogene. The CDR3 runs 20 residues. CDR3 loop: CASRLGSERLANESSYEQYF. CDR3 bases: TGTGCAAGTCGCTTAGGTTCAGAGAGACTAGCTAACGAAAGCTCCTACGAGCAGTACTTC.

Concerning this clone: One junction end disagrees with the germline gene, perhaps due to a read error. The chain uses TRBV5-4 and TRBJ2-7; 9 nucleotides match TRBD2. Per germline, CDR1 SGHNT and CDR2 YYREEE (reference sequence). The CDR3 has 16 residues. CDR3: CASSQAGGPAAYEQYF. The DNA for the CDR3 is TGCGCCAGCAGCCAAGCGGGGGGCCCGGCCGCCTACGAGCAGTACTTC.